This TCR beta chain was captured by sequencing in a study of blood T cell repertoires in COVID-19. On the study more broadly: Acute-phase and convalescent COVID-19 samples originated in the United States, Italy and Spain. PBMCs, B-cell-depleted T cells, or T cells provided the cDNA or gDNA that made up the material.

Points on this clone: Other DNA sequences of this sample code for an identical CDR3.

In the authors' workflow: Amplified reference gene primers provided the basis for estimating nucleated cell counts. The method was immunoSEQ multiplex PCR; TCRdb's version includes in-frame clones alone and lacks a portion of them. From that table come the V and J calls and clone size; the DNA was used to work out D and trimming. The table has approximately 270,000 clones, around 90% seen once. The CDR3 has 12 residues. Germline CDR1 and CDR2: SGHTA and FQGTGA. V was shortened by 5 bases and J by 7 bases, with 9 bases between the two germline ends. The chain joins TRBV7-3 to TRBJ2-1; D may be TRBD1 (6 bases). The TCR sequence derives from a man between 50 and 59 years old with acute or convalescent COVID-19. Sequenced: peripheral blood. The DNA of the CDR3 is TGTGCCAGCAGCCCGACAGGTAATGAGCAGTTCTTC. Encoded protein: CASSPTGNEQFF.